This T cell receptor beta chain derives from a study of brain T cells in children with intractable seizures. Study-level results: Pre-surgery blood may have been undersampled, hiding some clones.

Some clones are missing from TCRdb's copy, which holds only in-frame ones; the method was immunoSEQ multiplex PCR. Of 110,000 or so clones in the sample, approximately 94% were seen once. Surgery cases with the highest brain T cell transcript signatures were chosen for sequencing. As regards this clone: The antigen is not known.

Germline CDR1 SGHKS, CDR2 YYEKEE (reference sequence). V dropped 4 bases and J dropped 3 bases, with 11 bases sitting between them. This CDR3 spans 14 amino acids. This sequence originates from a boy in the first two years of life with hemimegalencephaly and intractable seizures. This specimen was peripheral blood, taken at surgery. V and J are TRBV5-5 and TRBJ1-5; D ambiguous. The CDR3 nucleotides read TGTGCCAGCAGCCCTTTGGGTTTCAATCAGCCCCAGCATTTT. Protein product: CASSPLGFNQPQHF.